The present entry profiles one T cell receptor (beta chain) with its context. This sample is drawn from a study of blood T cell repertoires in COVID-19. Whole-study context: Samples representing acute and convalescent COVID-19 were sourced from the United States, Italy and Spain. Nucleic acid was either cDNA or gDNA, and it came from T cells, B-cell-depleted T cells, or PBMCs.

As originally analysed: Cell counts per sample came from amplifying reference gene primers. Data came from immunoSEQ multiplex PCR; TCRdb stores just in-frame clones and leaves some out. V and J calls and clone size are copied from that table; D and trimming were computed from the DNA. Of 120,000 to 150,000 clones listed, about 80% are singletons. The receptor was derived from a human donor in a cohort sampled during active COVID-19. Sequencing was performed on peripheral blood.

The CDR3 nucleotides read TGTGCCAGCAGCCAGGGGGCTTTGTCCGGGGCCAACGTCCTGACTTTC. Protein: CASSQGALSGANVLTF. The chain recombines TRBV9 with TRBJ2-6; 8 nucleotides agree with TRBD1. Germline CDR1 is SGDLS and CDR2 is YYNGEE. This CDR3 is 16 amino acids long. The V and J ends lost 4 bases and 4 bases, in that order; junction bases with no gene match: 7.